The clone carrying this T cell receptor (beta chain) has a count of ten or more. The data derive from a study of T cells in Graves' hyperthyroidism and ophthalmopathy. Germline V gives CDR1 MDHEN, CDR2 SYDVKM. With 1 base removed from V and 3 bases from J, the gap between germline ends came to 3 bases. CDR3 size: 12 residues. RNA transcripts provided the source from which TCR beta CDR3 regions were amplified. During a first-round RT-PCR of the TCR CDR3, the HTBI primer set was used. A single record per CDR3 protein comes from TCRdb applying MiXCR to the multiplex PCR reads. The repertoire includes about 530,000 distinct CDR3 sequences, approximately 17% of them detected once, and approximately 18% sits in the top ten.

The TCR comes from a woman younger than 30 with Graves' ophthalmopathy. This chain joins TRBV28 and TRBJ1-1; D not certain. What was sequenced was blood. The CDR3 sequence is CASSLFDTEAFF. The CDR3 DNA sequence: TGTGCCAGCAGTTTATTTGACACTGAAGCTTTCTTT.